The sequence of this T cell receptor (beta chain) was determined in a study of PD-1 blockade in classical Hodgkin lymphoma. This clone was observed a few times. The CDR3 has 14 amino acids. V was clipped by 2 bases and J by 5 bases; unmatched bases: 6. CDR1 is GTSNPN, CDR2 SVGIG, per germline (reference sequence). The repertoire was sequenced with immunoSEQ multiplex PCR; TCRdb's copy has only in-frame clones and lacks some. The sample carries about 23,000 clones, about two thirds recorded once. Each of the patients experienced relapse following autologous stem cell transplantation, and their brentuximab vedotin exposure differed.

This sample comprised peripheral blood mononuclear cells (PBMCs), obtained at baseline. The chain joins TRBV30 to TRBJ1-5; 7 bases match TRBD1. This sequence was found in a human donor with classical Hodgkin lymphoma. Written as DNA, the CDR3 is TGTGCCTGGAGTTCACAGGGGCGTCATCAGCCCCAGCATTTT. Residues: CAWSSQGRHQPQHF.